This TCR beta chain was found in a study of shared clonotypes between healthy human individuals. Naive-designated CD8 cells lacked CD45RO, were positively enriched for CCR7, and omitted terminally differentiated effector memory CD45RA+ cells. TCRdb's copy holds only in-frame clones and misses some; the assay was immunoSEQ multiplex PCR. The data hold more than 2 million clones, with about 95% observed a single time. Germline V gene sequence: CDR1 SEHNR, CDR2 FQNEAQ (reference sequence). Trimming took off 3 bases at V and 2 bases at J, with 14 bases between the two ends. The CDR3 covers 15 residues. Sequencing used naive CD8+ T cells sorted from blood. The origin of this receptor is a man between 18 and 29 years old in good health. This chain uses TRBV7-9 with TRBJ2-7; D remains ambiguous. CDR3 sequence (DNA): TGTGCCAGCAGCTTCTCCAATTCGCTAGCCTACGAGCAGTACTTC. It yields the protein CASSFSNSLAYEQYF.